Below, one TCR beta chain is given with its context. As yet, its antigen is unknown. V lost 3 bases, J lost 1 base, and 17 bases lay in between. Germline assignment: CDR1 MGHRA and CDR2 YSYEKL. This CDR3 is built from 17 residues. TCRdb used MiXCR to reprocess the RACE reads, holding one entry per CDR3 protein. The sample includes about 190,000 distinct CDR3 sequences, around 23% of them seen just once. The sample comes from a study of human T cells and chemical hapten exposure. Turning to the study itself: Scalp application of diphenylcyclopropenone was performed weekly in patients across the entire roughly 26-week study. Reading of the patch tests, which applied 0.01% DPC to the upper back, occurred at 6 days. The patient population, which was mostly female, had alopecia areata, totalis or universalis. General observations from the study: Controls formed significantly fewer large CDR3 similarity clusters than expanded TCRs did.

Regarding time point: patch test 3, about 24 weeks after DPC sensitization. Treatment: therapeutic diphenylcyclopropenone sensitization with weekly scalp DPC. The rearrangement uses TRBV4-1 and TRBJ2-3; possibly TRBD2 for D (5 bases). This receptor was taken from a woman in her thirties or forties with alopecia areata. Some clones in this sample may be carry-over from other donors' samples. Source: whole blood, taken in connection with sensitization to the hapten diphenylcyclopropenone (DPC). This CDR3 reads CASSQGHGGLGTDTQYF. For the CDR3, the DNA is TGCGCCAGCAGCCAGGGCCACGGCGGACTGGGCACAGATACGCAGTATTTT.